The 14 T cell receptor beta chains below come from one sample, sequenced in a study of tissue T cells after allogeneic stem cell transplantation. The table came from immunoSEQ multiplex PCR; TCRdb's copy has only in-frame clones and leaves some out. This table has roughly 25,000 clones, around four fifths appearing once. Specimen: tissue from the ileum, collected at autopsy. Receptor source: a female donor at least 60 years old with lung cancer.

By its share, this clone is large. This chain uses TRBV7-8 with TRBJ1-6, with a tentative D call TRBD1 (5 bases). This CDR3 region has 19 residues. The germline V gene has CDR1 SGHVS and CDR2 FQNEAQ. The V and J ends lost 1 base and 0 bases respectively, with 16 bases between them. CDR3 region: CASSLDSRDWSSYNSPLHF. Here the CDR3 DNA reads TGTGCCAGCAGCTTAGATTCGAGGGACTGGAGCTCCTATAATTCACCCCTCCACTTT.

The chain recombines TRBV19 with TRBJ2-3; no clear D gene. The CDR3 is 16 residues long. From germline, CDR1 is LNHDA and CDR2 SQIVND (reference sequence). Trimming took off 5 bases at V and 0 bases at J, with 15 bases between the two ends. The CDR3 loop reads CASSPERAISTDTQYF. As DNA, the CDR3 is TGTGCCAGTAGTCCGGAAAGGGCTATTAGCACAGATACGCAGTATTTT.

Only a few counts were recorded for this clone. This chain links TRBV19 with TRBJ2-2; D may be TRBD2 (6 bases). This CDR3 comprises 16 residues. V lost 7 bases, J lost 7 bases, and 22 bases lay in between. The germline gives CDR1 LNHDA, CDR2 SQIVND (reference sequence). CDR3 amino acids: CASNPPGSAGNGELFF. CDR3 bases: TGTGCCAGTAATCCCCCCGGGTCTGCGGGGAACGGGGAGCTGTTTTTT.

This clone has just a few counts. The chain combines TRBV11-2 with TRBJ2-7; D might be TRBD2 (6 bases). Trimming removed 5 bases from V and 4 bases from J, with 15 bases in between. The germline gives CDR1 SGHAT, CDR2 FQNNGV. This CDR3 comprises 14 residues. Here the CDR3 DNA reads TGTGCCAGCAGCCCCCTCGGGGGTCCGTACGAGCAGTACTTC. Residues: CASSPLGGPYEQYF.

This CDR3 is CTSSQVPLYRPYNEQFF. For the CDR3, the DNA is TGCACCAGCAGCCAAGTTCCCCTCTACAGACCCTACAATGAGCAGTTCTTC. This chain connects TRBV1 to TRBJ2-1; TRBD1 is the table's D call, not checked against the DNA. TRBV1 has pseudogene status. The CDR3 extends over 17 amino acids.

The CDR3 coding sequence is TGTGCCAGCAGTGTTCGGGGAGAGATAAATGAGCAGTTCTTC. As protein: CASSVRGEINEQFF. J is TRBJ2-1 and V is TRBV2, with D perhaps matching TRBD2 (5 bases). V was pared by 4 bases and J by 7 bases, with 14 bases between. CDR3 length: 14 amino acids. Germline CDR1 reads SNHLY; CDR2 reads FYNNEI.

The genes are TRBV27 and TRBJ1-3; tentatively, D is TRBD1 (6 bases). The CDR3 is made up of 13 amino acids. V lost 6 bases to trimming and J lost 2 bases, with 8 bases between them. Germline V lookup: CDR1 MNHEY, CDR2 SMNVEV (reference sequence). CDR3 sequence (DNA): TGTGCCAGCAGGAGGACAGCTGGAAACACCATATATTTT. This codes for CASRRTAGNTIYF.

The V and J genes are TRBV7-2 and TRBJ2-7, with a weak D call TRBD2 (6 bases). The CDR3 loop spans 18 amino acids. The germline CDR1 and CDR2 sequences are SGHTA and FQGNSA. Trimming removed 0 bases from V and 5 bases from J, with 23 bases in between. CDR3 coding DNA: TGTGCCAGCAGCTTAGCGCTGGGTAGCGGAAGGATAAGGGACGAGCAGTACTTC. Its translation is CASSLALGSGRIRDEQYF.

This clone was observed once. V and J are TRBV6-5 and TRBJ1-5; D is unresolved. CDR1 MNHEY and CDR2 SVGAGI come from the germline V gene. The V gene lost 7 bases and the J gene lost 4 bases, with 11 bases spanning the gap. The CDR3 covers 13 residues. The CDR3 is CASTMDFNQPQHF. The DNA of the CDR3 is TGTGCCAGCACTATGGATTTTAATCAGCCCCAGCATTTT.

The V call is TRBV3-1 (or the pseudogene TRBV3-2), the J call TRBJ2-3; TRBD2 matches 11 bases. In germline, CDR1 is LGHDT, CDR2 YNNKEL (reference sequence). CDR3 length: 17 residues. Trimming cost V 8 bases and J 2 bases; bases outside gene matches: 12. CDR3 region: CASSGTSGEDDTDTQYF. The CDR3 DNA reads TGTGCCAGCTCGGGGACTAGCGGCGAAGACGACACAGATACGCAGTATTTT.

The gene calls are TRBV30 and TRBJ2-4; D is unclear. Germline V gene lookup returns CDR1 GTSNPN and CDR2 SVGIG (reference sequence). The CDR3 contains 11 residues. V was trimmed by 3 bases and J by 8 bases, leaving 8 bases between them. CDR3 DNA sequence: TGTGCCTGGAGCCAGGCAGACATTCAGTACTTC. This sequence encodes CAWSQADIQYF.

CDR3 protein: CASSLQGAPGGKLFF. In DNA, the CDR3 is TGTGCCAGCAGCCTGCAGGGGGCCCCGGGTGGAAAACTGTTTTTT. V usage is TRBV7-2 and J usage is TRBJ1-4; 8 bases are shared with TRBD1. This CDR3 is built from 15 residues. CDR1 is SGHTA, CDR2 FQGNSA, per germline. V shed 5 bases and J 10 bases; nucleotides not matched to a gene: 12. Filled out from reference TRBV7-2 and TRBJ1-4, the complete variable domain reads GAGVSQSPSNKVTEKGKDVELRCDPISGHTALYWYRQSLGQGLEFLIYFQGNSAPDKSGLPSDRFSAERTGGSVSTLTIQRTQQEDSAVYLCASSLQGAPGGKLFFGSGTQLSVL.

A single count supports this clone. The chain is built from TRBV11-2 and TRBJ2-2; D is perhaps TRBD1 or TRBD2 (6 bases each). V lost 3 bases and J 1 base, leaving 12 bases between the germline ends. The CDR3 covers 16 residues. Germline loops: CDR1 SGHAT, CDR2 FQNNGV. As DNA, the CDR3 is TGTGCCAGCAGCTTGACAGGAGCGGGGAACACCGGGGAGCTGTTTTTT. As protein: CASSLTGAGNTGELFF.

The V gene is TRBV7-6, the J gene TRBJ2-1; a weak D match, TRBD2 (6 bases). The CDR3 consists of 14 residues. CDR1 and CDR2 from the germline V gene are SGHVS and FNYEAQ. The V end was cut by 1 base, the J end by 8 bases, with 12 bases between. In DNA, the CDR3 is TGTGCCAGCAGCTTAGACGGCGGGACGGATGAGCAGTTCTTC. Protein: CASSLDGGTDEQFF.